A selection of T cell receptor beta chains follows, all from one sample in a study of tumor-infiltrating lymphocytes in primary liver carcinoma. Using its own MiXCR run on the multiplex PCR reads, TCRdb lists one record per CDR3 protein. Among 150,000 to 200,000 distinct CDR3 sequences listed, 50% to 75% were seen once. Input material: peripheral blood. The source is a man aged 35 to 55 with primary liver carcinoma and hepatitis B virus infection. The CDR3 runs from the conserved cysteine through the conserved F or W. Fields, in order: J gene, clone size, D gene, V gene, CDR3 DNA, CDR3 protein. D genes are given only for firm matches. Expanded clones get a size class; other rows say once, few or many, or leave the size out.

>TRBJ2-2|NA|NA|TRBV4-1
TGCGCCAGCAGATCAGTGTTTAGGGAGCTGTTTTTT
CASRSVFRELFF
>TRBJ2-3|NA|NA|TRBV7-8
TGTGCCAGCAGCTTAGCTCCTTTCCAGGCAGATACGCTGTATTTT
CASSLAPFQADTLYF
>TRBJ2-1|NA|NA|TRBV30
TGTGCCTGGAGTGTCCGGGACGGGGAGTACAATGAGCAGTTCTTC
CAWSVRDGEYNEQFF
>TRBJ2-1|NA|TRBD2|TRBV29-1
TGCAGCGTTGGACCGGGACTAGAGGGGCTTCATGAGCAGTTCTTC
CSVGPGLEGLHEQFF
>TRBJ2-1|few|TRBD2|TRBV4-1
TGCGCCAGCAGCCAAGATCGGGAGGGGACCTACAATGAGCAGTTCTTC
CASSQDREGTYNEQFF
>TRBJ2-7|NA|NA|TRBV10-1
TGCGTCAGCAGTGGGGGTAGCGGAGACTACGAGCAGTACTTC
CVSSGGSGDYEQYF
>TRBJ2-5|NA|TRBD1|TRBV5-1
TGCGCCAGCAGCTGGGGACAGATTCAAGAGACCCAGTACTTC
CASSWGQIQETQYF
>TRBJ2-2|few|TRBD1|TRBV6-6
TGTGCCATTAATCGACAGGGTACCGGGGAGCTGTTTTTT
CAINRQGTGELFF
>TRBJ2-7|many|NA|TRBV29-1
TGCAGCGTTGGAGGGTACGAGCAGTACTTC
CSVGGYEQYF
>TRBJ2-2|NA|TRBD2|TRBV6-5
TGTGCCAGCAGGAAGACTAGCGGGAACACCGGGGAGCTGTTTTTT
CASRKTSGNTGELFF
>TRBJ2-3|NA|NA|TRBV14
TGTGCCAGCAGCCAAGGCCGACCAGATACGCAGTATTTT
CASSQGRPDTQYF
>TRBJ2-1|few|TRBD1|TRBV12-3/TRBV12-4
TGTGCCAGCAGTTTAAGCCCCGGGACAGTATACAATGAGCAGTTCTTC
CASSLSPGTVYNEQFF
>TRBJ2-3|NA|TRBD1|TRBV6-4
TGTGCCAGCAGTGCCCGGACAGGGGGCGCAGATACGCAGTATTTT
CASSARTGGADTQYF
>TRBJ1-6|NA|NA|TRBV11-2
TGTGCCAGCAGCTTGATCCATAATTCACCCATTCACTTT
CASSLIHNSPIHF
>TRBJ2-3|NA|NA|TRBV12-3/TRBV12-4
TGTGCCAGCAGTTCTCCCTTGGGGGAGTTTCGTTATTTT
CASSSPLGEFRYF
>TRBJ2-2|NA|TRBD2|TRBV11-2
TGTGCCAGCAGCAGGAGACTAGCGGGGAAGACCGGGGAGCTGTTTTTT
CASSRRLAGKTGELFF
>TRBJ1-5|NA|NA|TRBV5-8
TGTGCCAGCAGCTTGGCCCTTCGGGGGGAGGATCAGCCCCAGCATTTT
CASSLALRGEDQPQHF
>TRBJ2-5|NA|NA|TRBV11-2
TGTGCCAGCAGCTACCCGGCATCTACCCAAGAGACCCAGTACTTC
CASSYPASTQETQYF
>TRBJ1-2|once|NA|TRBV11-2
TGTGCCAGCAGCCTAGTCCCAGGGGACCGCGGCTACACCTTC
CASSLVPGDRGYTF
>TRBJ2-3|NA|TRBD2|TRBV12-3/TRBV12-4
TGTGCCAGCAGTCCCGGACTAGCGCCACAAAATACGCAGTATTTT
CASSPGLAPQNTQYF
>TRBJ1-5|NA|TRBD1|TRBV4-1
TGCGCCAGCAGCCTAGACGTAGGGGGCAAGCCCCAGCATTTT
CASSLDVGGKPQHF
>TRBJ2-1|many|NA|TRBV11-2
TGTGCCAGCAGCTTAGGGGTCTTACGGCAGTTCTTC
CASSLGVLRQFF
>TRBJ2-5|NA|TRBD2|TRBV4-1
TGCGCCAGCAGCCAAGTTTGGAGGAGCGGGAGAACTCTGGGGGAGACCCAGTACTTC
CASSQVWRSGRTLGETQYF
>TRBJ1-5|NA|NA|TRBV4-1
TGCGCCAGCAGCCGAGGAGGAGTGGACGGCCAGTCCCAGCATTTT
CASSRGGVDGQSQHF
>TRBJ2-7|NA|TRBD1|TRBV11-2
TGTGCCAGCAACTTGACAGGGGGCGAAAAGCAGTACTTC
CASNLTGGEKQYF
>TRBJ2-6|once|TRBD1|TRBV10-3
TGTGCCTCAAAGTCTACCGGGACAGGGGGTACTGGGGCCAACGTCATGACTTTC
CASKSTGTGGTGANVMTF